This passage covers 29 T cell receptor beta chains from one sample sequenced in a study of blood T cell repertoires in COVID-19. Sequencing was performed with immunoSEQ multiplex PCR; in TCRdb, only in-frame clones are kept and a portion is missing. The sample lists a few hundred thousand clones; about 88% were seen once. The source material was PBMCs or T cells enriched from blood (not recorded which). The receptors here all came from a woman in her late teens or twenties who had been exposed to COVID-19.

This chain links TRBV7-9 with TRBJ2-1; 12 nucleotides agree with TRBD2. Germline V gene sequence: CDR1 SEHNR, CDR2 FQNEAQ (reference sequence). This CDR3 region has 15 residues. Trimming removed 5 bases from V and 4 bases from J; junction bases left unmatched: 3. CDR3 amino acids: CASSLGTSGYNEQFF. The DNA of the CDR3 is TGTGCCAGCAGCCTGGGGACTAGCGGGTACAATGAGCAGTTCTTC.

The J gene is TRBJ2-1, the V gene TRBV7-9; tentatively, D is TRBD2 (5 bases). Germline loops: CDR1 SEHNR, CDR2 FQNEAQ (reference sequence). V was shortened by 4 bases and J by 0 bases, with 16 bases between the two germline ends. This CDR3 contains 17 residues. The CDR3 protein is CASSSSRASGSYNEQFF. The DNA of the CDR3 is TGTGCCAGCAGCTCAAGCCGCGCGAGCGGCTCCTACAATGAGCAGTTCTTC.

This rearrangement joins TRBV28 to TRBJ1-1; D possibly corresponds to TRBD1 (5 bases). Germline loops: CDR1 MDHEN, CDR2 SYDVKM. V lost 6 bases and J 1 base, leaving 9 bases between the germline ends. The CDR3 length is 13 residues. The CDR3 nucleotides are TGTGCCAGCAGAGACAGACCGAACACTGAAGCTTTCTTT. Translating it yields CASRDRPNTEAFF. Using reference TRBV28 and TRBJ1-1 for the parts outside the CDR3, the full variable domain is DVKVTQSSRYLVKRTGEKVFLECVQDMDHENMFWYRQDPGLGLRLIYFSYDVKMKEKGDIPEGYSVSREKKERFSLILESASTNQTSMYLCASRDRPNTEAFFGQGTRLTVV.

This chain links TRBV7-2 with TRBJ2-1, with TRBD2 as a possible D gene (6 bases). Trimming removed 4 bases at V and 13 bases at J, with 20 bases between. CDR3 size: 14 residues. Per the germline V gene, CDR1 is SGHTA and CDR2 is FQGNSA. CDR3 in amino acids: CASSSQEGTGDQFF. CDR3 nucleotides: TGTGCCAGCAGCTCGCAGGAGGGAACCGGGGACCAGTTCTTC.

CDR3 protein: CASSLAEVGEAFF. The CDR3 nucleotides are TGTGCCAGCAGCTTAGCGGAGGTCGGTGAAGCTTTCTTT. The J gene is TRBJ1-1, the V gene TRBV7-2; D is ambiguous. The CDR3 extends over 13 amino acids. Germline CDR1 is SGHTA and CDR2 is FQGNSA. Trimming left V 0 bases short and J 7 bases short, with 9 bases between.

This clone was picked up a small number of times. The genes are TRBV27 and TRBJ2-7, with 7 positions matching TRBD1. Germline values: CDR1 MNHEY, CDR2 SMNVEV (reference sequence). Trimming cost V 5 bases and J 2 bases; bases outside gene matches: 9. The CDR3 spans 15 residues. As DNA, the CDR3 is TGTGCCAGCAGTCCCTCAAGAGGGGGCACCTACGAGCAGTACTTC. Translating it yields CASSPSRGGTYEQYF.

This clone has only one observation. The chain recombines TRBV7-2 with TRBJ2-7, with 9 positions matching TRBD1. The CDR3 is 13 amino acids. Germline lookup yields CDR1 SGHTA and CDR2 FQGNSA. Trimming removed 4 bases from V and 4 bases from J; junction bases left unmatched: 2. The CDR3 here is CASSWDRAYEQYF. CDR3 nucleotides: TGTGCCAGCAGCTGGGACAGGGCTTACGAGCAGTACTTC. Drawing the rest from reference TRBV7-2 and TRBJ2-7, the complete variable domain is GAGVSQSPSNKVTEKGKDVELRCDPISGHTALYWYRQSLGQGLEFLIYFQGNSAPDKSGLPSDRFSAERTGGSVSTLTIQRTQQEDSAVYLCASSWDRAYEQYFGPGTRLTVT.

The chain carries TRBV29-1 and TRBJ1-1; TRBD1 is a possible D gene (6 bases). Trimming removed 6 bases at V and 1 base at J, with 15 bases between. Per germline, CDR1 SQVTM and CDR2 ANQGSEA. The CDR3 is 14 amino acids. The CDR3 sequence: CSVYPRGENTEAFF. The CDR3 region has the DNA TGCAGCGTATATCCCAGGGGCGAGAACACTGAAGCTTTCTTT.

Only one count was recorded for this clone. The rearrangement joins TRBV7-2 to TRBJ2-7, with D possibly TRBD2 on 5 matching bases. V lost 1 base and J lost 2, with 12 bases in between. Germline V gene sequence: CDR1 SGHTA, CDR2 FQGNSA. The CDR3 is made up of 15 amino acids. CDR3 protein: CASSLVSDTTYEQYF. In DNA form, the CDR3 reads TGTGCCAGCAGCTTAGTTAGCGACACCACCTACGAGCAGTACTTC.

The chain is built from TRBV7-7 and TRBJ2-3; 13 bases are a match to TRBD2. Germline CDR1 reads SSHAT; CDR2 reads FNYEAQ (reference sequence). This CDR3 spans 15 amino acids. V shed 5 bases and J 5 bases; nucleotides not matched to a gene: 4. The CDR3 DNA follows: TGTGCCAGCAGCAAAGGACTAGCGGGAGTAGATACGCAGTATTTT. Translating gives CASSKGLAGVDTQYF. The complete variable domain, with remaining parts taken from reference TRBV7-7 and TRBJ2-3, reads GAGVSQSPRYKVTKRGQDVTLRCDPISSHATLYWYQQALGQGPEFLTYFNYEAQPDKSGLPSDRFSAERPEGSISTLTIQRTEQRDSAMYRCASSKGLAGVDTQYFGPGTRLTVL.

The chain has TRBV7-6 and TRBJ2-7; the match to TRBD1 covers 12 bases. J was trimmed by 6 bases and V by 1 base; bases with no gene match: 1. Germline V gene lookup returns CDR1 SGHVS and CDR2 FNYEAQ. The CDR3 runs 14 residues. CDR3 coding DNA: TGTGCCAGCAGCTTAGGGGACAGGGGGCTCGAGCAGTACTTC. Protein: CASSLGDRGLEQYF.

Of note for this clone: The same CDR3 arises from other DNA sequences in this sample as well. The V and J genes are TRBV4-1 and TRBJ2-7; a weak D match, TRBD2 (6 bases). The V end was cut by 1 base, the J end by 3 bases, with 10 bases between. Germline assignment: CDR1 MGHRA and CDR2 YSYEKL. The CDR3 runs 14 residues. CDR3 DNA: TGCGCCAGCAGCCAAGGCCCCGGGAGCTACGAGCAGTACTTC. Translating it yields CASSQGPGSYEQYF.

The CDR3 nucleotides are TGTGCCAGCAGCCATAGCGGGAGGCGATACACAGATACGCAGTATTTT. Protein sequence: CASSHSGRRYTDTQYF. V is TRBV3-1 (or the pseudogene TRBV3-2) and J is TRBJ2-3; 10 bases align to TRBD2. Germline V gene data show CDR1 as LGHDT and CDR2 as YNNKEL (reference sequence). This CDR3 spans 16 amino acids. V trimming: 3 bases; J trimming: 2 bases; junction bases outside the gene matches: 5.

The rearrangement uses TRBV6-5 and TRBJ1-1; D unresolved. Germline V gene sequence: CDR1 MNHEY, CDR2 SVGAGI. Trimming stripped 0 bases from V and 1 base from J, with 6 bases between. The CDR3 length is 14 residues. The CDR3 coding sequence is TGTGCCAGCAGTTACTCTGCAGAGAACACTGAAGCTTTCTTT. Translation: CASSYSAENTEAFF.

The sample holds a few counts of this clone. The genes are TRBV7-9 and TRBJ1-1, with D possibly being TRBD1 (6 bases). This CDR3 is built from 15 residues. CDR1 is SEHNR, CDR2 FQNEAQ, per germline (reference sequence). Trimming cost V 1 base and J 2 bases, with 11 bases left between them. CDR3 DNA: TGTGCCAGCAGCTTAGTTCAGGGGAGAAACACTGAAGCTTTCTTT. Protein: CASSLVQGRNTEAFF.

This clone was seen once. The V and J genes are TRBV7-2 and TRBJ2-7, with TRBD2 identical over 14 bases. V was pared by 10 bases and J by 5 bases, with 22 bases of the junction left unmatched. This CDR3 comprises 19 residues. The germline gives CDR1 SGHTA, CDR2 FQGNSA. As DNA, the CDR3 is TGTGCCACTCACCTCGGGGCAACCGGGACTAGCGGGAGTGACCACGAGCAGTACTTC. Amino acids: CATHLGATGTSGSDHEQYF.

The chain carries TRBV28 and TRBJ1-3, with D possibly being TRBD1 (6 bases). CDR3 length: 16 residues. The germline CDR1 and CDR2 sequences are MDHEN and SYDVKM. The germline V and J ends were trimmed by 4 bases and 4 bases, with 17 bases remaining between them. The DNA for the CDR3 is TGTGCCAGCAGTTCGGGACAAACAGAGTGGGGAAACACCATATATTTT. It encodes CASSSGQTEWGNTIYF.

This rearrangement joins TRBV7-9 to TRBJ1-2; TRBD1 might be the D (6 bases). This CDR3 has 14 amino acids. Deletions cut 5 bases from V and 4 bases from J, with 14 bases between. Germline CDR1 is SEHNR and CDR2 is FQNEAQ (reference sequence). CDR3 loop: CASSRSGTPYGYTF. The CDR3, as DNA: TGTGCCAGCAGCCGGAGCGGGACACCCTATGGCTACACCTTC.

In this sample, this clone turned up a few times. This sequence joins TRBV5-1 and TRBJ2-7; 12 bases map to TRBD2. V trimming: 0 bases; J trimming: 5 bases; junction bases outside the gene matches: 0. The CDR3 covers 14 residues. Germline V lookup: CDR1 SGHRS, CDR2 YFSETQ. CDR3 amino acids: CASSLGLAGDEQYF. CDR3 bases: TGCGCCAGCAGCTTGGGACTAGCGGGGGACGAGCAGTACTTC. The whole variable domain, filled in from reference TRBV5-1 and TRBJ2-7, reads KAGVTQTPRYLIKTRGQQVTLSCSPISGHRSVSWYQQTPGQGLQFLFEYFSETQRNKGNFPGRFSGRQFSNSRSEMNVSTLELGDSALYLCASSLGLAGDEQYFGPGTRLTVT.

This rearrangement joins TRBV10-2 to TRBJ2-5, with 11 positions matching TRBD2. V was clipped by 6 bases and J by 1 base; unmatched bases: 25. The CDR3 is 22 amino acids. From germline, CDR1 is WSHSY and CDR2 SAAADI. CDR3 DNA sequence: TGCGCCAGCAGGGGTTTTTCGAAACAGGGGGGAGAACTAGCGGGGGTCCAAGAGACCCAGTACTTC. Translating it yields CASRGFSKQGGELAGVQETQYF.

J is TRBJ2-3 and V is TRBV6-1, with TRBD1 identical over 8 bases. The germline gives CDR1 MNHNS, CDR2 SASEGT. The CDR3 is 19 residues long. Trimming cost V 3 bases and J 2 bases; bases outside gene matches: 16. CDR3 sequence: CASSDGSRVRGRFTDTQYF. The CDR3 bases are TGTGCCAGCAGTGATGGGTCGAGGGTCAGGGGGCGGTTCACAGATACGCAGTATTTT.

The chain has TRBV18 and TRBJ1-1, with D hard to call. The V gene lost 4 bases and the J gene lost 6 bases, with 12 bases spanning the gap. Germline V gene data show CDR1 as KGHSH and CDR2 as LQKENI. CDR3 length: 13 amino acids. In DNA, the CDR3 is TGTGCCAGCTCACTAACAGAATCGGCTGAAGCTTTCTTT. Protein sequence: CASSLTESAEAFF.

The CDR3 reads CASSSGTGTYEQYF. CDR3 in DNA: TGCGCCAGCAGTTCGGGGACAGGGACCTACGAGCAGTACTTC. This chain uses TRBV5-1 with TRBJ2-5, with 9 bases identical to TRBD1. With the DNA end fitting TRBJ2-7 better, the J assignment may be wrong. The germline V gene encodes CDR1 SGHRS and CDR2 YFSETQ. The CDR3 spans 14 residues.

The genes are TRBV2 and TRBJ2-7; D unclear. V was clipped by 8 bases and J by 0 bases, with 11 bases between them. CDR1 SNHLY and CDR2 FYNNEI come from the germline V gene. The CDR3 covers 13 residues. CDR3 nucleotide sequence: TGTGCCAGCGCCCCAGTAATCTCCTACGAGCAGTACTTC. Encoded protein: CASAPVISYEQYF.

This clone appeared once. The chain carries TRBV6-5 and TRBJ2-1; 7 bases line up with TRBD1. Trimming cost V 2 bases and J 2 bases; bases outside gene matches: 3. Germline CDR1 reads MNHEY; CDR2 reads SVGAGI. The length of the CDR3 is 15 residues. The CDR3: CASSYKGATYNEQFF. CDR3 nucleotide sequence: TGTGCCAGCAGTTACAAGGGGGCCACCTACAATGAGCAGTTCTTC.

This CDR3 reads CASSLEQTYGYTF. The DNA for the CDR3 is TGTGCCAGCAGCTTAGAACAGACCTATGGCTACACCTTC. The chain has TRBV7-9 and TRBJ1-2, with D hard to call. CDR1 is SEHNR, CDR2 FQNEAQ, per germline (reference sequence). CDR3 length equals 13 residues. Trimming took 1 base from V and 4 from J, leaving 7 bases between them.

There are a few counts of this clone. The chain joins TRBV3-1 (or the pseudogene TRBV3-2) to TRBJ2-3; 10 nucleotides agree with TRBD2. V shed 3 bases and J 5 bases; nucleotides not matched to a gene: 2. The germline gives CDR1 LGHDT, CDR2 YNNKEL (reference sequence). This CDR3 has 14 residues. CDR3 nucleotide sequence: TGTGCCAGCAGCCATCTAGCGGGAGAAGATACGCAGTATTTT. The encoded protein is CASSHLAGEDTQYF.

The chain combines TRBV28 with TRBJ2-7; 8 bases align to TRBD1. Germline V gives CDR1 MDHEN, CDR2 SYDVKM. The J segment lost 2 bases and the V segment lost 5 bases, leaving 8 bases of the junction unmatched. The CDR3 spans 15 residues. The CDR3 protein is CASSSAGGPAYEQYF. The CDR3 DNA reads TGTGCCAGCAGTAGCGCAGGGGGCCCAGCCTACGAGCAGTACTTC. Full variable domain (remainder filled in from reference TRBV28 and TRBJ2-7): DVKVTQSSRYLVKRTGEKVFLECVQDMDHENMFWYRQDPGLGLRLIYFSYDVKMKEKGDIPEGYSVSREKKERFSLILESASTNQTSMYLCASSSAGGPAYEQYFGPGTRLTVT.

The gene calls are TRBV18 and TRBJ1-2; D may be TRBD1 (6 bases). Germline CDR1 is KGHSH and CDR2 is LQKENI. Trimming took off 4 bases at V and 6 bases at J, with 12 bases between the two ends. The CDR3 is made up of 13 amino acids. DNA of the CDR3: TGTGCCAGCTCACTCCTCAGGGGTGATGGCTACACCTTC. Its protein product is CASSLLRGDGYTF.